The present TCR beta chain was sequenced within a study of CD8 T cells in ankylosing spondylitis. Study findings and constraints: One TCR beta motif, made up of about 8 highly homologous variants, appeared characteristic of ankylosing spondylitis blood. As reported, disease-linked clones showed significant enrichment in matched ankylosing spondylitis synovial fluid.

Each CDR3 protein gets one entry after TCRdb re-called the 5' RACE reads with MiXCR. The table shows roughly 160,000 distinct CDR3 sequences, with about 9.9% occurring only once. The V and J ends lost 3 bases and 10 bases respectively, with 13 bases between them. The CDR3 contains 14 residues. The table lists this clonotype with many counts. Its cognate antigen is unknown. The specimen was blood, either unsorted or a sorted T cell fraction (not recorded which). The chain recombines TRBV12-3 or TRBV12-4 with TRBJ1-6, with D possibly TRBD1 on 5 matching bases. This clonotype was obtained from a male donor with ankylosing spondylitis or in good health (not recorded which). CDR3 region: CASSLGTSQSPLHF. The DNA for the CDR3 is TGTGCCAGCAGTTTGGGGACCTCTCAATCACCCCTCCACTTT.